This TCR beta chain was recorded in a study of PD-1 blockade in classical Hodgkin lymphoma. Points from the study as a whole: Complete responders' diversity at baseline resembled that of newly diagnosed patients.

Each patient's relapse followed autologous stem cell transplantation, and brentuximab vedotin exposure varied. Complete response, partial response or progressive disease was each patient's best response. Data came from immunoSEQ multiplex PCR; TCRdb stores just in-frame clones and leaves some out. Of about 24,000 clones detected, around 63% appear once; the ten largest clones hold more than 3%. The CDR3 totals 15 residues. With 0 bases removed from V and 7 bases from J, the gap between germline ends came to 13 bases. CDR1 is LGHNA, CDR2 YSLEER, per germline. Remarks on this clone: The antigen is undetermined.

The source is a human donor with classical Hodgkin lymphoma. This specimen consisted of peripheral blood mononuclear cells (PBMCs), obtained at baseline. V gene TRBV4-3 combines with J gene TRBJ2-1; no reliable D call. CDR3 loop: CASSQDMGRLNEQFF. CDR3 sequence (DNA): TGCGCCAGCAGCCAAGATATGGGCAGGCTGAATGAGCAGTTCTTC.